Each of the 22 T cell receptor beta chains below was sequenced from the same sample in a study of T cell changes during pregnancy in multiple sclerosis. Produced via immunoSEQ multiplex PCR; TCRdb's table is partial and in-frame only. The table records about 20,000 clones, approximately 90% of them present only once. The input for sequencing was CD8+ T cells from peripheral blood mononuclear cells, taken in the second trimester of pregnancy. Receptor source: a female donor in good health, enrolled as a control in a pregnancy study.

The chain carries TRBV5-1 and TRBJ2-7, with D possibly being TRBD2 (7 bases). Trimming pared 5 bases from V and 5 bases from J, leaving 11 bases between. CDR3 size: 12 residues. Germline loops: CDR1 SGHRS, CDR2 YFSETQ. In nucleotides, the CDR3 is TGCGCCAGCAGACAAGGGGGGGACGAGCAGTACTTC. Protein: CASRQGGDEQYF.

The V call is TRBV19, the J call TRBJ2-7, with 7 bases fitting TRBD1. The CDR3 loop spans 13 amino acids. The V and J ends lost 3 bases and 3 bases, in that order; junction bases with no gene match: 2. Germline V gene lookup returns CDR1 LNHDA and CDR2 SQIVND (reference sequence). CDR3 sequence (DNA): TGTGCCAGTAGTATCGGGACAGTCTACGAGCAGTACTTC. Translated, it gives CASSIGTVYEQYF.

The chain carries TRBV15 and TRBJ1-2; 7 nucleotides line up with TRBD1. The germline V gene has CDR1 LNHNV and CDR2 YYDKDF (reference sequence). The trim removed 1 base at V and 7 bases at J, leaving 6 bases unmatched. This CDR3 is built from 14 residues. The CDR3 bases are TGTGCCACCAGCAGAGGACAGGGAGGCTCTGGCTACACCTTC. As protein: CATSRGQGGSGYTF.

The chain carries TRBV9 and TRBJ2-1, with D perhaps TRBD2 (5 bases). V lost 0 bases to trimming and J lost 0 bases, with 7 bases between them. The CDR3 is 15 amino acids. Germline V gene data show CDR1 as SGDLS and CDR2 as YYNGEE. CDR3: CASSVVTSSYNEQFF. CDR3 coding DNA: TGTGCCAGCAGCGTAGTCACTAGCTCCTACAATGAGCAGTTCTTC.

The chain links TRBV27 to TRBJ2-7; TRBD2 is a possible D gene (5 bases). CDR3 length: 14 amino acids. With 5 bases removed from V and 1 base from J, the gap between germline ends came to 12 bases. CDR1 and CDR2 from the germline V gene are MNHEY and SMNVEV (reference sequence). The DNA for the CDR3 is TGTGCCAGCAGTCCTAGGACTGAGTCCTACGAGCAGTACTTC. It codes for CASSPRTESYEQYF.

This chain uses TRBV29-1 with TRBJ2-7; the match to TRBD1 covers 7 bases. CDR1 is SQVTM, CDR2 ANQGSEA, per germline. This CDR3 contains 11 residues. Trimming removed 7 bases from V and 5 bases from J; junction bases left unmatched: 5. The CDR3 DNA reads TGCAGCGGTCGTCAGGGGGACGAGCAGTACTTC. As protein: CSGRQGDEQYF.

The chain is built from TRBV7-9 and TRBJ2-7; 9 bases are a match to TRBD2. Germline CDR1 SEHNR, CDR2 FQNEAQ (reference sequence). The V and J ends lost 3 bases and 3 bases, in that order; junction bases with no gene match: 6. The CDR3 has 15 residues. The CDR3: CASSFPGLANYEQYF. In DNA form, the CDR3 reads TGTGCCAGCAGCTTTCCGGGACTAGCTAACTACGAGCAGTACTTC.

The chain employs TRBV13 and TRBJ2-3; 13 positions agree with TRBD2. The CDR3 runs to 15 residues. V trimming: 5 bases; J trimming: 3 bases; junction bases outside the gene matches: 2. Germline V gene data show CDR1 as PRHDT and CDR2 as FYEKMQ (reference sequence). CDR3 nucleotide sequence: TGTGCCAGCAGCAAGGGACTAGCGGGAACAGATACGCAGTATTTT. It encodes CASSKGLAGTDTQYF.

The chain has TRBV5-1 and TRBJ1-2, with 9 bases aligning to TRBD1. The J segment lost 5 bases and the V segment lost 4 bases, leaving 6 bases of the junction unmatched. From germline, CDR1 is SGHRS and CDR2 YFSETQ. The CDR3 length is 14 residues. The CDR3 nucleotides are TGCGCCAGCAGCCCGGGACAGGGTGAATATGGCTACACCTTC. This gives the protein CASSPGQGEYGYTF.

This rearrangement joins TRBV6-4 to TRBJ2-1; 11 bases line up with TRBD2. Per germline, CDR1 MRHNA and CDR2 SNTAGT. The CDR3 totals 15 residues. J gave up 7 bases and V 3 bases, and 5 bases lay outside the gene matches. The CDR3 sequence: CASSEGGLAANEQFF. The CDR3 DNA reads TGTGCCAGCAGTGAGGGGGGACTAGCGGCTAATGAGCAGTTCTTC.

A word on this clone: Germline and junction disagree at one end, which may indicate a read error. As DNA, the CDR3 is TGTGCTAGCAGCTTCGGGACAGGGGGCTTCGATGAGCAGTTCTTC. This gives the protein CASSFGTGGFDEQFF. The chain employs TRBV7-7 and TRBJ2-1, with 12 bases aligning to TRBD1. Germline-derived CDR1 and CDR2 are SSHAT and FNYEAQ (reference sequence). CDR3 length equals 15 residues.

V usage is TRBV7-9 and J usage is TRBJ2-7, with 7 bases aligning to TRBD2. The CDR3 runs to 17 residues. Germline lookup yields CDR1 SEHNR and CDR2 FQNEAQ (reference sequence). The trim removed 5 bases at V and 0 bases at J, leaving 13 bases unmatched. The CDR3 DNA reads as TGTGCCAGCAGCGACCAATATGGCGGGGGTAGCTCCTACGAGCAGTACTTC. It is translated as CASSDQYGGGSSYEQYF.

V is TRBV19 and J is TRBJ1-3; D gene unclear. From germline, CDR1 is LNHDA and CDR2 SQIVND (reference sequence). The CDR3 length is 15 residues. V lost 3 bases, J lost 1 base, and 10 bases lay in between. Written as DNA, the CDR3 is TGTGCCAGTAGTATGACGGAGAATTCTGGAAACACCATATATTTT. It specifies CASSMTENSGNTIYF.

The gene calls are TRBV6-1 and TRBJ2-7; D perhaps matches TRBD2 (6 bases). Germline V gene sequence: CDR1 MNHNS, CDR2 SASEGT. Trimming pared 8 bases from V and 4 bases from J, leaving 12 bases between. This CDR3 has 12 residues. The CDR3 loop is CASRGWGYEQYF. The CDR3 bases are TGTGCCAGCCGGGGGTGGGGATACGAGCAGTACTTC.

The rearrangement links TRBV5-1 to TRBJ1-4, with D possibly TRBD1 on 6 matching bases. V shed 2 bases and J shed 7 bases, with 15 bases lying between them. Germline V CDR1 and CDR2: SGHRS, YFSETQ. This CDR3 comprises 15 residues. CDR3 in DNA: TGCGCCAGCAGCTTCAGGCAGGGGCTTCGTGAAAAACTGTTTTTT. Encoded protein: CASSFRQGLREKLFF. Drawing the rest from reference TRBV5-1 and TRBJ1-4, the complete variable domain is KAGVTQTPRYLIKTRGQQVTLSCSPISGHRSVSWYQQTPGQGLQFLFEYFSETQRNKGNFPGRFSGRQFSNSRSEMNVSTLELGDSALYLCASSFRQGLREKLFFGSGTQLSVL.

This clone came up a few times. V and J are TRBV5-5 and TRBJ2-3; TRBD2 agrees at 7 bases. Losses at the gene ends were 1 base for V and 2 bases for J; bases not matched to a gene: 7. Germline V CDR1 and CDR2: SGHKS, YYEKEE (reference sequence). The CDR3 has 16 amino acids. The CDR3 is CASSLIREANTDTQYF. The CDR3 bases are TGTGCCAGCAGCTTGATCCGGGAGGCAAACACAGATACGCAGTATTTT.

The rearrangement uses TRBV7-8 and TRBJ2-1; 11 nucleotides align to TRBD1. Germline lookup yields CDR1 SGHVS and CDR2 FQNEAQ. The ends lost 8 bases at V and 5 bases at J; junction bases unmatched: 8. This CDR3 comprises 15 residues. The CDR3 is CASASRDRGNNEQFF. The CDR3, as DNA: TGTGCCAGCGCAAGCCGGGACAGGGGGAACAATGAGCAGTTCTTC.

This rearrangement joins TRBV19 to TRBJ2-5, with D uncertain. Judging by the DNA end, TRBJ2-7 fits better; the J call may be wrong. The germline CDR1 and CDR2 sequences are LNHDA and SQIVND (reference sequence). This CDR3 contains 10 residues. This CDR3 reads CARISYEQYF. DNA for the CDR3: TGTGCCAGGATTAGCTACGAGCAGTACTTC.

The rearrangement uses TRBV19 and TRBJ2-1; tentative D call: TRBD2 (6 bases). CDR1 and CDR2 (germline): LNHDA, SQIVND (reference sequence). The ends were cut back, 2 bases at V and 7 bases at J, with 9 bases in the middle. The CDR3 consists of 13 residues. CDR3 DNA sequence: TGTGCCAGTAGTATATACGCGGGGAATGAGCAGTTCTTC. Translation gives CASSIYAGNEQFF.

The CDR3 nucleotides are TGCAGCGTTGTTGATGAGGGCACAGATACGCAGTATTTT. It codes for CSVVDEGTDTQYF. The chain joins TRBV29-1 to TRBJ2-3; D unclear. CDR1 is SQVTM and CDR2 is ANQGSEA in the germline V gene. This CDR3 comprises 13 residues. Trimming cost V 4 bases and J 1 base, with 9 bases left between them.

This clone came up once. The chain recombines TRBV2 with TRBJ2-2, with 9 bases fitting TRBD2. CDR1 SNHLY and CDR2 FYNNEI come from the germline V gene. This CDR3 spans 15 amino acids. The trim removed 4 bases at V and 6 bases at J, leaving 6 bases unmatched. The CDR3 protein is CASSAAGGPPGELFF. The DNA of the CDR3 is TGTGCCAGCAGTGCAGCGGGAGGTCCCCCCGGGGAGCTGTTTTTT.

The chain has TRBV6-4 and TRBJ1-1, with D perhaps TRBD1 (6 bases). The V gene's germline CDR1 is MRHNA and CDR2 SNTAGT. The CDR3 totals 14 residues. V was clipped by 5 bases and J by 1 base, with 11 bases between them. The CDR3 loop is CASSTGQENTEAFF. The CDR3, as DNA: TGTGCCAGCAGTACGGGACAAGAGAACACTGAAGCTTTCTTT.